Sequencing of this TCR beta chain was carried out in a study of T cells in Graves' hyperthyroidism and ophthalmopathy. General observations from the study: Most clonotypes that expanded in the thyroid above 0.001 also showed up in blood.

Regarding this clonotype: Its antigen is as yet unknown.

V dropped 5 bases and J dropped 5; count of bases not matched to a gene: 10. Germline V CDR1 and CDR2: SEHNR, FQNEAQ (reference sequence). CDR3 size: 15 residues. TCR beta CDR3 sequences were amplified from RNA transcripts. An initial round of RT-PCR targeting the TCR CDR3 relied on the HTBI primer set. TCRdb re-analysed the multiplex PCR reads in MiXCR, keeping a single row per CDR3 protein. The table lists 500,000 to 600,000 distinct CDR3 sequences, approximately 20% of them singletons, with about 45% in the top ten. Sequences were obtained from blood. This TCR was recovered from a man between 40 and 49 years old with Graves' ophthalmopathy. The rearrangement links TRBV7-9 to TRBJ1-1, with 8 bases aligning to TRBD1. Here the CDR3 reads CASSGRRQGFTEAFF. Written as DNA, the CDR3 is TGTGCCAGCAGCGGCCGCAGACAGGGGTTTACTGAAGCTTTCTTT.